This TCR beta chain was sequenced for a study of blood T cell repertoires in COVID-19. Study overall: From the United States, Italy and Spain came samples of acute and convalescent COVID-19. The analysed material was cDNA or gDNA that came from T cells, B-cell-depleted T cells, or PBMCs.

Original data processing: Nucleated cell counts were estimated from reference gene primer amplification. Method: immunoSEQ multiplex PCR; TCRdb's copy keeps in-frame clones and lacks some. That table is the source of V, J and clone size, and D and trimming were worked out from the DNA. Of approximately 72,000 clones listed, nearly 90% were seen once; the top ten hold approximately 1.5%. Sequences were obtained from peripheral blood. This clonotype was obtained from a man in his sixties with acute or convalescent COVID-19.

The DNA for the CDR3 is TGTGCCAGCAGTGACGGGGACAGGGTCTATAATTCACCCCTCCACTTT. As protein: CASSDGDRVYNSPLHF. The chain couples TRBV2 to TRBJ1-6, with 9 bases aligning to TRBD1. Trimming removed 3 bases from V and 3 bases from J; junction bases left unmatched: 3. Germline V gene sequence: CDR1 SNHLY, CDR2 FYNNEI. This CDR3 comprises 16 residues.